One sample yielded the 10 T cell receptor beta chains listed below, sequenced in a study of T-cell memory formation after mild COVID-19. TCRdb re-called the 5' RACE reads with MiXCR, one entry per CDR3 protein. The table records about 110,000 distinct CDR3 sequences, 15% to 20% of them present only once. The material sequenced was PBMCs or a T cell subset sorted from them (not recorded which). The receptor source for this set is an adult woman who had mild COVID-19 (a few samples of this study predate the infection). Cell type and time point are not known.

This clonotype occurred once. The chain couples TRBV20-1 to TRBJ2-7, with 8 bases aligning to TRBD1. The CDR3 length is 16 residues. CDR1 is DFQATT, CDR2 SNEGSKA, per germline (reference sequence). J was trimmed by 3 bases and V by 3 bases; bases with no gene match: 13. CDR3 region: CSASLPASDRDYEQYF. As DNA, the CDR3 is TGCAGTGCTAGCCTCCCAGCCTCGGACAGGGACTACGAGCAGTACTTC.

This clonotype was found a few times. V is TRBV7-2 and J is TRBJ2-5, with unresolved D. V dropped 7 bases and J dropped 9 bases, with 12 bases sitting between them. In germline, CDR1 is SGHTA, CDR2 FQGNSA. CDR3 length equals 11 residues. CDR3 coding DNA: TGTGCCAGCACCAGTACAAAGGCCCAGTACTTC. Translated: CASTSTKAQYF. The full variable domain, with the rest looked up from reference TRBV7-2 and TRBJ2-5, is GAGVSQSPSNKVTEKGKDVELRCDPISGHTALYWYRQSLGQGLEFLIYFQGNSAPDKSGLPSDRFSAERTGGSVSTLTIQRTQQEDSAVYLCASTSTKAQYFGPGTRLLVL.

V gene TRBV7-9 combines with J gene TRBJ2-7, with D tentatively TRBD2 (6 bases). The CDR3 is made up of 16 amino acids. Trimming took 0 bases from V and 0 from J, leaving 12 bases between them. Germline V gene lookup returns CDR1 SEHNR and CDR2 FQNEAQ (reference sequence). The CDR3 DNA follows: TGTGCCAGCAGCTTAGCGCGCGGGATAGACTCCTACGAGCAGTACTTC. Translating it yields CASSLARGIDSYEQYF. Complete variable domain (other parts from reference TRBV7-9 and TRBJ2-7): DTGVSQNPRHKITKRGQNVTFRCDPISEHNRLYWYRQTLGQGPEFLTYFQNEAQLEKSRLLSDRFSAERPKGSFSTLEIQRTEQGDSAMYLCASSLARGIDSYEQYFGPGTRLTVT.

The chain has TRBV12-3 or TRBV12-4 and TRBJ2-7; weak D call: TRBD1 (5 bases). The ends were cut back, 2 bases at V and 6 bases at J, with 11 bases in the middle. The CDR3 runs to 13 residues. The CDR3, as DNA: TGTGCCAGCAGTTTACAGGGATCTTTCGAGCAGTACTTC. This encodes CASSLQGSFEQYF.

The sample holds a few counts of this clonotype. This rearrangement joins TRBV29-1 to TRBJ2-1; 13 bases fit TRBD2. CDR3 size: 14 residues. CDR1 and CDR2 from the germline V gene are SQVTM and ANQGSEA. V dropped 7 bases and J dropped 7; count of bases not matched to a gene: 7. CDR3 nucleotide sequence: TGCAGCGGTGCCAGGACTAGCGGGGGTAATGAGCAGTTCTTC. As protein: CSGARTSGGNEQFF.

The rearrangement links TRBV5-1 to TRBJ2-7; D unresolved. Germline CDR1 is SGHRS and CDR2 is YFSETQ. The CDR3 extends over 14 amino acids. Trimming pared 4 bases from V and 4 bases from J, leaving 15 bases between. CDR3 sequence reads: CASSPEPSMYEQYF. DNA for the CDR3: TGCGCCAGCAGCCCCGAACCCTCTATGTACGAGCAGTACTTC.

This clonotype was picked up a small number of times. The chain links TRBV19 to TRBJ2-3; D perhaps matches TRBD2 (5 bases). The CDR3 runs 16 residues. V was pared by 1 base and J by 4 bases, with 15 bases between. Per germline, CDR1 LNHDA and CDR2 SQIVND (reference sequence). This CDR3 is CASSIADIAGADTQYF. CDR3 in DNA: TGTGCCAGTAGTATAGCAGACATCGCGGGCGCAGATACGCAGTATTTT. The full variable domain, its missing parts supplied by reference TRBV19 and TRBJ2-3, is DGGITQSPKYLFRKEGQNVTLSCEQNLNHDAMYWYRQDPGQGLRLIYYSQIVNDFQKGDIAEGYSVSREKKESFPLTVTSAQKNPTAFYLCASSIADIAGADTQYFGPGTRLTVL.

This clonotype was seen a handful of times. The genes are TRBV4-1 and TRBJ2-5; D possibly corresponds to TRBD1 (6 bases). CDR1 and CDR2 from the germline V gene are MGHRA and YSYEKL. This CDR3 spans 16 amino acids. V was cut by 2 bases and J by 1 base, with 14 bases left in between. The chain's CDR3 is CASSQTLGRGQETQYF. CDR3 DNA sequence: TGCGCCAGCAGCCAAACCCTCGGCAGGGGCCAAGAGACCCAGTACTTC.

This clonotype was found a few times. The chain combines TRBV7-2 with TRBJ2-7; D unresolved. Germline assignment: CDR1 SGHTA and CDR2 FQGNSA. Trimming removed 5 bases from V and 3 bases from J, with 14 bases in between. The CDR3 has 14 residues. The CDR3 DNA follows: TGTGCCAGCAGCCCGCTTCAGACCCACTACGAGCAGTACTTC. As protein: CASSPLQTHYEQYF.

This clonotype was seen more than once but under ten times. The chain couples TRBV27 to TRBJ2-1; D is ambiguous. The CDR3 consists of 16 residues. V shed 5 bases and J shed 2 bases, with 16 bases lying between them. Looked up from germline, CDR1 is MNHEY and CDR2 is SMNVEV (reference sequence). The CDR3 is CASSPWALRAYNEQFF. In DNA form, the CDR3 reads TGTGCCAGCAGTCCCTGGGCCCTTCGGGCCTACAATGAGCAGTTCTTC.